This T cell receptor (beta chain) is drawn from a study of T-cell memory formation after mild COVID-19. Study details: TCR clusters were mostly confined to one donor each. Regarding the study as a whole: The study found balanced CD4/CD8 in clones contracting day 15 to 85 and a CD4+ lean in later expanders.

Germline loops: CDR1 SGHVS, CDR2 FQNEAQ. This CDR3 region has 15 residues. Deletions cut 2 bases from V and 2 bases from J, with 13 bases between. A single record per CDR3 protein comes from TCRdb applying MiXCR to the 5' RACE reads. The sample records hundreds of thousands of distinct CDR3 sequences, 15% being singletons. With regard to this clonotype: Its antigen is undetermined.

The chain uses TRBV7-8 and TRBJ2-7; D is perhaps TRBD1 (7 bases). Sequencing was performed on PBMCs or a T cell subset sorted from them (not recorded which). The receptor was derived from a man younger than 35 who had mild COVID-19 (a few samples of this study predate the infection). Cell type and time point are not known. For the CDR3, the DNA is TGTGCCAGCAGCTTACGGCGGGACAGCGCCTACGAGCAGTACTTC. Translating it yields CASSLRRDSAYEQYF.